The rows below give T cell receptor beta chains drawn from one sample of a study of blood T cells in healthy people across ages. TCRdb independently ran MiXCR on the 5' RACE reads; one entry per CDR3 protein. The table has almost 800,000 distinct CDR3 sequences, 58% seen once. Sequencing was performed on blood. All receptors come from a man aged 25 to 40 in good health. Each CDR3 is given with its conserved first and last residue. The order of the fields is D gene, V gene, clone size, J gene, CDR3 DNA, CDR3 protein. D genes are given only for firm matches. Rows give clone size only sometimes, using once, few, many, or a class for an expanded clone.

.	TRBV10-3	.	TRBJ2-7	TGTGCCTCCACGCCAGGGGCGAGCTCCTACGAGCAGTACTTC	CASTPGASSYEQYF
.	TRBV3-1	.	TRBJ2-4	TGTGCCAGCAGCCAAGAGCCTTTGGTGAGGCAGTACTTC	CASSQEPLVRQYF
TRBD1	TRBV28	.	TRBJ2-1	TGTGCCGGCGGAACAAGGACAGGTTGGCATGAGCAGTTCTTC	CAGGTRTGWHEQFF
TRBD2	TRBV20-1	few	TRBJ2-5	TGCAGTGCTAGAACTCATAGCGGGAGTCAAGAGACCCAGTACTTC	CSARTHSGSQETQYF
TRBD1	TRBV10-3	few	TRBJ2-2	TGTGCCATCAGTACAGGGGGCCCAAACACCGGGGAGCTGTTTTTT	CAISTGGPNTGELFF
TRBD2	TRBV6-2/TRBV6-3	.	TRBJ2-1	TGTGCCAGCGGTTACTCCCCTACTAGCGGTTCGTACAATGAGCAGTTCTTC	CASGYSPTSGSYNEQFF
TRBD1	TRBV20-1	.	TRBJ2-7	TGCAGTGCTAGGCCCCCCCGGGACAGATACGAGCAGTACTTC	CSARPPRDRYEQYF
.	TRBV6-2/TRBV6-3	.	TRBJ2-5	TGTGCCAGCAGCCCACAGGTGTCCAGGCAAGAGACCCAGTACTTC	CASSPQVSRQETQYF
.	TRBV15	.	TRBJ2-7	TGTGCCACCAGCAGAGATGTGGGCAGGGGCCAATACGAGCAGTACTTC	CATSRDVGRGQYEQYF
.	TRBV27	once	TRBJ2-7	TGTGCCAGCAGTTTATCGGACGGACCCTACGAGCAGTACTTC	CASSLSDGPYEQYF
.	TRBV4-1	few	TRBJ2-6	TGCGCCAGCAGCCAAGAGTATAACACTGGGGCCAACGTCCTGACTTTC	CASSQEYNTGANVLTF
TRBD1	TRBV5-1	few	TRBJ1-2	TGCGCCAGCAGCTGGACAGGGGGCGATGGCTACACCTTC	CASSWTGGDGYTF
.	TRBV12-3/TRBV12-4	.	TRBJ2-5	TGTGCCAGCAGTTTAGCGGACCTAGGGTACAATGAGCAGTACTTC	CASSLADLGYNEQYF
TRBD1	TRBV6-6	.	TRBJ2-5	TGTGCCAGCAGTTATTTGGACAGGGGAGGAGAGACCCAGTACTTC	CASSYLDRGGETQYF
TRBD1	TRBV29-1	.	TRBJ1-2	TGCAGCGTCGCCGGGACAGGGGAGTCTGGCTACACCTTC	CSVAGTGESGYTF
.	TRBV30	.	TRBJ2-4	TGTGCCGCTAAGCGGACAGAAAAAAACATTCAGTACTTC	CAAKRTEKNIQYF
.	TRBV20-1	.	TRBJ1-5	TGCAGTGCTAGAGACTCGACAGGTCCGGTAGAGGAGCGGCCCCAGCATTTT	CSARDSTGPVEERPQHF
.	TRBV5-1	.	TRBJ2-1	TGCGCCAGCAGGACCTCGGAGGGGGGCAGCTACAATGAGCAGTTCTTC	CASRTSEGGSYNEQFF
.	TRBV12-3/TRBV12-4	.	TRBJ1-2	TGTGCCAGCAGTATTCGAGGGGCAGGGGGCTACACCTTC	CASSIRGAGGYTF
TRBD2	TRBV20-1	.	TRBJ2-5	TGCAGTGCTAGCGGACGCGCTAGCGGGAATCAAGAGACCCAGTACTTC	CSASGRASGNQETQYF
TRBD2	TRBV2	.	TRBJ2-1	TGTGCCAGCAGGGGGGGGTGGGGCTACAATGAGCAGTTCTTC	CASRGGWGYNEQFF
TRBD1	TRBV27	few	TRBJ2-3	TGTGCCAGCACCACATGGGGACAGGGCGGAGATACGCAGTATTTT	CASTTWGQGGDTQYF
TRBD1	TRBV7-3	.	TRBJ2-1	TGTGCCAGCAGCTTAAGAGGGACAGGGACCCACAATGAGCAGTTCTTC	CASSLRGTGTHNEQFF
TRBD1	TRBV7-2	few	TRBJ2-7	TGTGCCAGCAGCTTAGGCGACAGGGTTGTCGGCGAGCAGTACTTC	CASSLGDRVVGEQYF
.	TRBV6-2/TRBV6-3	.	TRBJ2-5	TGTGCCAGCAGAGCCCGGGGACTTGAAGAGACCCAGTACTTC	CASRARGLEETQYF
.	TRBV11-1	.	TRBJ2-7	TGTGCCAGCAGCTTTCACGCGACACCCCAGGGGTCCGAGCAGTACTTC	CASSFHATPQGSEQYF
TRBD2	TRBV20-1	.	TRBJ2-7	TGCAGTGCTTTTAGCGGGGGGGCCTACGAGCAGTACTTC	CSAFSGGAYEQYF
.	TRBV29-1	.	TRBJ1-3	TGCAGCTTCAGGGAGAACTCTGGAAACACCATATATTTT	CSFRENSGNTIYF
.	TRBV12-3/TRBV12-4	few	TRBJ2-3	TGTGCCAGCAGTTTAATGGTAGATACGCAGTATTTT	CASSLMVDTQYF
TRBD2	TRBV7-2	once	TRBJ2-1	TGTGCCAGCAGCCCCCAGGGCGGGAGTAACTCCTACAATGAGCAGTTCTTC	CASSPQGGSNSYNEQFF
.	TRBV20-1	few	TRBJ1-1	TGCAGTGCTAGAGATTATCGGTTCGGAGGGAACACTGAAGCTTTCTTT	CSARDYRFGGNTEAFF
.	TRBV20-1	.	TRBJ2-5	TGCAGTGCTCAGGAAACTAGGACCGGGCAAGAGACCCAGTACTTC	CSAQETRTGQETQYF
.	TRBV10-3	once	TRBJ2-1	TGTGCCATCAGTGATTGGGGGGAGACCCAGTTCTTC	CAISDWGETQFF
.	TRBV28	.	TRBJ1-1	TGTGCCAGCAGTTTTCAGGGCAGGGGATTTACTGAAGCTTTCTTT	CASSFQGRGFTEAFF
.	TRBV30	.	TRBJ1-1	TGTGCCTGGAGGGGGTACACTGAAGCTTTCTTT	CAWRGYTEAFF
.	TRBV9	once	TRBJ2-5	TGTGCCAGCAGCGTGGGTCCCCAGACGGATCAAGAGACCCAGTACTTC	CASSVGPQTDQETQYF
TRBD1	TRBV4-2	.	TRBJ2-1	TGTGCCAGCAGCCAAGTTGTGGGACAGGGGATCTATGAGCAGTTCTTC	CASSQVVGQGIYEQFF
TRBD1	TRBV25-1	.	TRBJ2-7	TGTGCCAGCAGTAATACAGGGGGTCTTGGGGAGCAGTACTTC	CASSNTGGLGEQYF
.	TRBV4-3	.	TRBJ2-2	TGCGCCAGCAGCCAGAGACCAGCGGATACCGGGGAGCTGTTTTTT	CASSQRPADTGELFF
.	TRBV20-1	.	TRBJ2-5	TGCAGTTCCGTCGGCGCGGTGGGAAAAGAGACCCAGTACTTC	CSSVGAVGKETQYF
TRBD2	TRBV7-8	.	TRBJ2-5	TGTGCCAGCACCCTAGCGGTCAGTAAAGAGACCCAGTACTTC	CASTLAVSKETQYF
.	TRBV28	few	TRBJ2-7	TGTGCCAGCAGTCTTCCGGGACGAGCGATTTCCGAGCAGTACTTC	CASSLPGRAISEQYF
.	TRBV2	.	TRBJ1-2	TGTGCCAGCAGTGAGGCCACGAGGGCTTGGAGCTACACCTTC	CASSEATRAWSYTF
TRBD2	TRBV10-3	few	TRBJ2-1	TGTGCCATCAGTGAGTCGTACCTAGCGGGAGTCTCGGAGCAGTTCTTC	CAISESYLAGVSEQFF
.	TRBV29-1	few	TRBJ2-1	TGCAGCGTTCTTCGCGGGGCGGGTGAGCAGTTCTTC	CSVLRGAGEQFF
TRBD1	TRBV9	.	TRBJ2-1	TGTGCCAGCAGCACAGGGGGATTTGAGCAGTTCTTC	CASSTGGFEQFF
TRBD1	TRBV6-2/TRBV6-3	.	TRBJ1-5	TGTGCCAGCAGGACAGGGTTCAATCAGCCCCAGCATTTT	CASRTGFNQPQHF
.	TRBV29-1	.	TRBJ2-5	TGCAGCGTCAACCGCCAGGAGACCCAGTACTTC	CSVNRQETQYF
.	TRBV20-1	.	TRBJ2-7	TGCAGTGCTAGTGGGGGGACAGCCCCCTACGAGCAGTACTTC	CSASGGTAPYEQYF
.	TRBV5-1	.	TRBJ1-1	TGCGCCAGCAGCCTAGGCAGAAGTGAAGCTTTCTTT	CASSLGRSEAFF
.	TRBV6-4	.	TRBJ1-6	TGTGCCAGTTACAGGGAATTTGGCCCCAATTCACCCCTCCACTTT	CASYREFGPNSPLHF